The 27 T cell receptor beta chains below all came from one sample that was sequenced in a study of blood T cell repertoires in COVID-19. The data were produced by immunoSEQ multiplex PCR, yet TCRdb's version contains in-frame clones alone and is incomplete. The sample consists of fewer than 250,000 clones, nearly 95% of them appearing once. The sequencing input was peripheral blood. These receptors all come from a man aged 25 to 45 with COVID-19, enrolled during active disease.

The J gene is TRBJ1-6, the V gene TRBV30; TRBD1 agrees at 10 bases. V shed 5 bases and J 8 bases; nucleotides not matched to a gene: 6. CDR3 length: 14 residues. The V gene's germline CDR1 is GTSNPN and CDR2 SVGIG (reference sequence). CDR3 loop: CAWGLTGGYSPLHF. DNA of the CDR3: TGTGCCTGGGGCCTGACAGGGGGCTATTCACCCCTCCACTTT.

This chain links TRBV6-6 with TRBJ1-5, with D maybe TRBD1 (6 bases). This CDR3 has 14 amino acids. V lost 0 bases and J lost 7, with 10 bases in between. In germline, CDR1 is MNHNY, CDR2 SVGAGI (reference sequence). CDR3 in amino acids: CASSYSAQGQPQHF. CDR3 coding DNA: TGTGCCAGCAGTTACTCGGCTCAGGGGCAGCCCCAGCATTTT.

The chain is built from TRBV15 and TRBJ2-7; 7 nucleotides align to TRBD2. The CDR3 extends over 13 amino acids. The trim removed 5 bases at V and 3 bases at J, leaving 4 bases unmatched. The germline V gene has CDR1 LNHNV and CDR2 YYDKDF (reference sequence). The CDR3 sequence: CATSPGEGYEQYF. Here the CDR3 DNA reads TGTGCCACCAGCCCGGGGGAGGGCTACGAGCAGTACTTC.

This clone was detected only once. The chain is built from TRBV10-2 and TRBJ2-3, with 8 nucleotides matching TRBD2. The V and J ends lost 10 bases and 12 bases, in that order; junction bases with no gene match: 6. Germline V gene lookup returns CDR1 WSHSY and CDR2 SAAADI. This CDR3 has 10 amino acids. The CDR3 sequence is CATGTSIQYF. As DNA, the CDR3 is TGCGCCACAGGGACTAGTATTCAGTATTTT.

This chain connects TRBV19 to TRBJ1-5; TRBD1 is a possible D gene (5 bases). The CDR3 is 16 amino acids. Germline V gives CDR1 LNHDA, CDR2 SQIVND (reference sequence). Trimming shortened V by 5 bases and J by 2 bases, and 16 bases separated the two germline ends. The CDR3 DNA reads TGTGCCAGTAGTGTCGACAGTGTTTTACGCAATCAGCCCCAGCATTTT. Its translation: CASSVDSVLRNQPQHF.

The chain carries TRBV25-1 and TRBJ1-2; the match to TRBD1 covers 7 bases. Germline CDR1 reads MGHDK; CDR2 reads SYGVNS. Germline trimming cut 3 bases from V and 4 bases from J; bases unmatched to any gene: 8. This CDR3 comprises 15 residues. The CDR3 DNA reads TGTGCCAGCAGTGACCCGGGGACAGAGAGCTATGGCTACACCTTC. It is translated as CASSDPGTESYGYTF.

The CDR3 sequence is CASSVGGTGIFEQYF. CDR3 bases: TGTGCCAGCAGCGTAGGAGGGACAGGGATCTTCGAGCAGTACTTC. This chain links TRBV9 with TRBJ2-7, with 9 bases matching TRBD1. V was pared by 0 bases and J by 6 bases, with 7 bases of the junction left unmatched. The CDR3 length is 15 residues. Per the germline V gene, CDR1 is SGDLS and CDR2 is YYNGEE.

This chain uses TRBV6-5 with TRBJ1-3, with D perhaps matching TRBD1 (5 bases). The V end lost 7 bases, the J end lost 7 bases, and 11 bases lay between the germline ends. Germline values: CDR1 MNHEY, CDR2 SVGAGI. The CDR3 has 12 amino acids. CDR3 sequence (DNA): TGTGCCAGCACCCCGGGGGGGAACACCATATATTTT. Encoded protein: CASTPGGNTIYF.

The rearrangement uses TRBV19 and TRBJ2-7; perhaps TRBD1 as D (6 bases). CDR3 length equals 17 residues. V was cut by 4 bases and J by 1 base, with 20 bases left in between. Germline V CDR1 and CDR2: LNHDA, SQIVND (reference sequence). In nucleotides, the CDR3 is TGTGCCAGTAGTACCAGTTCCGACAGGCCTTGGTCCTACGAGCAGTACTTC. Translated: CASSTSSDRPWSYEQYF.

J is TRBJ2-3 and V is TRBV6-5; 8 nucleotides line up with TRBD1. Losses at the gene ends were 2 bases for V and 2 bases for J; bases not matched to a gene: 3. Per germline, CDR1 MNHEY and CDR2 SVGAGI. The CDR3 runs to 15 residues. The CDR3 nucleotides read TGTGCCAGCAGTTACACGACAGGGGCCACAGATACGCAGTATTTT. Translating it yields CASSYTTGATDTQYF.

The chain recombines TRBV9 with TRBJ2-7, with D maybe TRBD1 (6 bases). This CDR3 has 15 amino acids. V was cut by 0 bases and J by 3 bases, with 13 bases left in between. Germline CDR1 reads SGDLS; CDR2 reads YYNGEE. CDR3 bases: TGTGCCAGCAGCGTAGCAGAACAGGGCTTCTACGAGCAGTACTTC. Residues: CASSVAEQGFYEQYF.

The chain links TRBV30 to TRBJ1-5; TRBD1 agrees at 7 bases. Germline V CDR1 and CDR2: GTSNPN, SVGIG (reference sequence). The ends lost 2 bases at V and 9 bases at J; junction bases unmatched: 7. The CDR3 is made up of 13 amino acids. CDR3 loop: CAWSMQGEWPQHF. In DNA form, the CDR3 reads TGTGCCTGGAGTATGCAGGGGGAATGGCCCCAGCATTTT.

The chain is built from TRBV6-5 and TRBJ2-7, with D maybe TRBD1 (6 bases). The CDR3 loop spans 14 amino acids. The V gene lost 8 bases and the J gene lost 5 bases, with 19 bases spanning the gap. CDR1 and CDR2 from the germline V gene are MNHEY and SVGAGI. The CDR3: CASDAVGAINEQYF. DNA for the CDR3: TGTGCCAGCGACGCGGTGGGGGCTATAAACGAGCAGTACTTC.

The genes are TRBV5-4 and TRBJ1-6, with D uncertain. The germline V and J ends were trimmed by 0 bases and 7 bases, with 5 bases remaining between them. Germline CDR1 SGHNT, CDR2 YYREEE (reference sequence). The CDR3 has 13 residues. CDR3 bases: TGTGCCAGCAGCTTGGATGAGAATTCACCCCTCCACTTT. Its protein is CASSLDENSPLHF. Supplemented by reference TRBV5-4 and TRBJ1-6, the full variable domain reads ETGVTQSPTHLIKTRGQQVTLRCSSQSGHNTVSWYQQALGQGPQFIFQYYREEENGRGNFPPRFSGLQFPNYSSELNVNALELDDSALYLCASSLDENSPLHFGNGTRLTVT.

The V and J genes are TRBV5-6 and TRBJ1-1; D is unresolved. Trimming took 0 bases from V and 1 from J, leaving 7 bases between them. There are 14 residues in the CDR3. Germline V CDR1 and CDR2: SGHDT, YYEEEE. CDR3 bases: TGTGCCAGCAGCTTGGGCGGGTGGAACACTGAAGCTTTCTTT. As protein: CASSLGGWNTEAFF. The entire variable domain, with the rest obtained from reference TRBV5-6 and TRBJ1-1, is as follows: DAGVTQSPTHLIKTRGQQVTLRCSPKSGHDTVSWYQQALGQGPQFIFQYYEEEERQRGNFPDRFSGHQFPNYSSELNVNALLLGDSALYLCASSLGGWNTEAFFGQGTRLTVV.

The V and J genes are TRBV2 and TRBJ2-5; 12 bases line up with TRBD1. CDR3 length: 15 amino acids. V lost 3 bases, J lost 5 bases, and 4 bases stayed unmatched. In germline, CDR1 is SNHLY, CDR2 FYNNEI. The CDR3 spells CASSEGQGAGETQYF. As DNA, the CDR3 is TGTGCCAGCAGTGAGGGACAGGGGGCGGGGGAGACCCAGTACTTC.

The chain employs TRBV7-6 and TRBJ2-3; 10 bases align to TRBD1. Germline values: CDR1 SGHVS, CDR2 FNYEAQ. Trimming took 1 base from V and 5 from J; bases not matched to a gene: 9. The CDR3 runs 17 residues. As DNA, the CDR3 is TGTGCCAGCAGCTTAGAATCTTGGACAGGGGGTGGAGATACGCAGTATTTT. Amino acid sequence: CASSLESWTGGGDTQYF.

The chain carries TRBV5-1 and TRBJ1-2, with D unclear. The CDR3 runs to 13 residues. Germline CDR1 SGHRS, CDR2 YFSETQ. Trimming stripped 1 base from V and 4 bases from J, with 8 bases between. The CDR3 region has the DNA TGCGCCAGCAGCTTGCGGGAAACCTATGGCTACACCTTC. Protein sequence: CASSLRETYGYTF. The complete variable domain, with remaining parts taken from reference TRBV5-1 and TRBJ1-2, reads KAGVTQTPRYLIKTRGQQVTLSCSPISGHRSVSWYQQTPGQGLQFLFEYFSETQRNKGNFPGRFSGRQFSNSRSEMNVSTLELGDSALYLCASSLRETYGYTFGSGTRLTVV.

The chain links TRBV5-1 to TRBJ1-4; 8 nucleotides match TRBD1. This CDR3 region has 15 residues. Germline V CDR1 and CDR2: SGHRS, YFSETQ. V was pared by 4 bases and J by 5 bases, with 7 bases of the junction left unmatched. Here the CDR3 reads CASSPDRGVNEKLFF. Here the CDR3 DNA reads TGCGCCAGCAGCCCCGACAGGGGTGTGAATGAAAAACTGTTTTTT.

This sequence joins TRBV5-4 and TRBJ1-1; D ambiguous. The CDR3 length is 16 residues. In germline, CDR1 is SGHNT, CDR2 YYREEE (reference sequence). The ends were cut back, 0 bases at V and 0 bases at J, with 12 bases in the middle. Here the CDR3 reads CASSLAGSALNTEAFF. In DNA, the CDR3 is TGTGCCAGCAGCTTGGCGGGGTCCGCGCTGAACACTGAAGCTTTCTTT.

The chain uses TRBV7-6 and TRBJ2-3; D possibly corresponds to TRBD2 (7 bases). CDR1 and CDR2 (germline): SGHVS, FNYEAQ. CDR3 length: 16 residues. V lost 1 base, J lost 2 bases, and 13 bases lay in between. This CDR3 reads CASSLGAGADTDTQYF. CDR3 nucleotide sequence: TGTGCCAGCAGCTTAGGGGCGGGGGCAGACACAGATACGCAGTATTTT.

The chain is built from TRBV5-4 and TRBJ1-2, with D maybe TRBD1 (5 bases). The V end was cut by 4 bases, the J end by 4 bases, with 20 bases between. CDR1 and CDR2 (germline): SGHNT, YYREEE (reference sequence). The CDR3 has 16 amino acids. In DNA form, the CDR3 reads TGTGCCAGCAGCCTACGACCGGGACCGGGAGGCTATGGCTACACCTTC. Its protein is CASSLRPGPGGYGYTF.

The chain couples TRBV5-4 to TRBJ2-7; D possibly corresponds to TRBD1 (6 bases). Germline V gene data show CDR1 as SGHNT and CDR2 as YYREEE (reference sequence). Trimming took off 0 bases at V and 3 bases at J, with 10 bases between the two ends. CDR3 length: 14 amino acids. The CDR3 sequence is CASSLAGTSYEQYF. As DNA, the CDR3 is TGTGCCAGCAGCTTGGCTGGGACAAGCTACGAGCAGTACTTC.

The J gene is TRBJ1-2, the V gene TRBV6-6; 11 bases are shared with TRBD1. Unmatched junction bases numbered 12, after V lost 5 bases and J lost 4 bases. The CDR3 is 17 amino acids. CDR1 is MNHNY, CDR2 SVGAGI, per germline (reference sequence). The DNA of the CDR3 is TGTGCCAGCAGTCCCCTCGATACCGGGACAGGGGGCTATGGCTACACCTTC. Its translation: CASSPLDTGTGGYGYTF.

This chain joins TRBV12-3 or TRBV12-4 and TRBJ2-7; 13 positions agree with TRBD2. The ends lost 8 bases at V and 12 bases at J; junction bases unmatched: 7. The CDR3 loop spans 12 amino acids. The CDR3 bases are TGTGCCAGCCGGACTAGCGGGGGCCAAGCGTACTTC. Translating gives CASRTSGGQAYF.

A note on this clone: The junction departs from the called germline gene at one end, perhaps through a read error. The chain carries TRBV6-5 and TRBJ1-1, with D hard to call. CDR3 length: 16 residues. Looked up from germline, CDR1 is MNHEY and CDR2 is SVGAGI. CDR3 in amino acids: CASSYLPGRMDTEAFF. The CDR3 DNA sequence: TGTGCCAGCAGCTACTTGCCGGGGAGGATGGACACTGAAGCTTTCTTT.

The genes are TRBV6-2 or TRBV6-3 and TRBJ1-1, with D possibly being TRBD1 (5 bases). The CDR3 covers 14 residues. The V end lost 4 bases, the J end lost 2 bases, and 11 bases lay between the germline ends. CDR1 and CDR2 from the germline V gene are MNHEY and SVGEGT. The CDR3 DNA sequence: TGTGCCAGCAGTTGGGGGAGGGTTAACACTGAAGCTTTCTTT. This codes for CASSWGRVNTEAFF.